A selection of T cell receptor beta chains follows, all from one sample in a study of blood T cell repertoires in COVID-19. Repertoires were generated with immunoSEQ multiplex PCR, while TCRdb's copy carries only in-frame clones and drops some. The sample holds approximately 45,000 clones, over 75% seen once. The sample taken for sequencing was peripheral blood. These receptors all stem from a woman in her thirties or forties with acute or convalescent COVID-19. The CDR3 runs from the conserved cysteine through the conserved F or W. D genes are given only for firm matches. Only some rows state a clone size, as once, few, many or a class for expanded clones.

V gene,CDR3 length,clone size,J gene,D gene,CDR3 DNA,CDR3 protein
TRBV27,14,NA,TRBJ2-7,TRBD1,TGTGCCAGCAGTCCCGGGACAGGGAAATACGAGCAGTACTTC,CASSPGTGKYEQYF
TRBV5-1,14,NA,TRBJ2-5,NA,TGCGCCAGCAGCTTGGCCGACGGGGTGGAGACCCAGTACTTC,CASSLADGVETQYF
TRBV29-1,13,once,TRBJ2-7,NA,TGCAGCGTTGAAGGCACAAACAGTTACGAGCAGTACTTC,CSVEGTNSYEQYF
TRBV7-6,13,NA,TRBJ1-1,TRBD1,TGTGCCAGCAGCTTGGGGACAGGGGACGAAGCTTTCTTT,CASSLGTGDEAFF
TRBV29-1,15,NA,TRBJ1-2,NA,TGCAGCGTAGTTTATCGAGGGGGGGGTAACTATGGCTACACCTTC,CSVVYRGGGNYGYTF
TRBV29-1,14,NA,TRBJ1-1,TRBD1,TGCAGCGTTGTCGTCAGGACAGGGGTCTCTGAAGCTTTCTTT,CSVVVRTGVSEAFF
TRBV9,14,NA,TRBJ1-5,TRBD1,TGTGCCAGCAGCGTAGCGGACAGGAATCAGCCCCAGCATTTT,CASSVADRNQPQHF
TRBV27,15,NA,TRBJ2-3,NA,TGTGCCAGCAGTCGATCAGGGTTAAGGACAGATACGCAGTATTTT,CASSRSGLRTDTQYF
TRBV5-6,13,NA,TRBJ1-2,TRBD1,TGTGCCAGCAGCCACGACAGGGGCTATGGCTACACCTTC,CASSHDRGYGYTF
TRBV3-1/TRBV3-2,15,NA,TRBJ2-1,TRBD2,TGTGCCAGCAGCCAAGCAGGCAGGGAGGGCGGTGAGCAGTTCTTC,CASSQAGREGGEQFF
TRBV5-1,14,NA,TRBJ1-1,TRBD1,TGCGCCAGCAGGGACAGGGACAGGGACACTGAAGCTTTCTTT,CASRDRDRDTEAFF
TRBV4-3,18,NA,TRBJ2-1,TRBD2,TGCGCCAGCAGCCCGCTCGAGATAGCGGGGGGGCCCTACAATGAGCAGTTCTTC,CASSPLEIAGGPYNEQFF
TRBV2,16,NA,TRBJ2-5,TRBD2,TGTGCCAGCAGTCAGGGGGGACTAGCGGGGAGAGAGACCCAGTACTTC,CASSQGGLAGRETQYF
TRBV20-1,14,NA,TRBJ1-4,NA,TGCAGTGCTAGTGTTGTGGGACTCGGTGAAAAACTGTTTTTT,CSASVVGLGEKLFF
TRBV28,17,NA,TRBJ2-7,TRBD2,TGTGCCAGCAGTCCCGGACTAGCGCTACTGAGCTCCTACGAGCAGTACTTC,CASSPGLALLSSYEQYF
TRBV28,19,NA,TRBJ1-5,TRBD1,TGTGCCAGCAGTTTACCCCGGACAGGGGGAGGATATAGCAATCAGCCCCAGCATTTT,CASSLPRTGGGYSNQPQHF
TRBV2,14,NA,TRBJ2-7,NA,TGTGCCACCGAACGGGACTTAATTCTCTACGAGCAGTACTTC,CATERDLILYEQYF
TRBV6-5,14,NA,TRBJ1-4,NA,TGTGCCAGCAGATACGGGGGGGCGTTTGAAAAACTGTTTTTT,CASRYGGAFEKLFF
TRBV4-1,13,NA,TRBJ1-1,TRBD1,TGCGCCAGCAGCCCTACAGGGGTCGCTGAAGCTTTCTTT,CASSPTGVAEAFF
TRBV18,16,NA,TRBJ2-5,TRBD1,TGTGCCAGCTCACCAGGGGGGACAGGGAGCCAAGAGACCCAGTACTTC,CASSPGGTGSQETQYF
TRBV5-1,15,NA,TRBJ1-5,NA,TGCGCCAGCAGCTTGGAGGGGGATGGCAATCAGCCCCAGCATTTT,CASSLEGDGNQPQHF
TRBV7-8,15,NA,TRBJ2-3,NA,TGTGCCAGCAGCTACGTCGGGGGTACGACAGATACGCAGTATTTT,CASSYVGGTTDTQYF
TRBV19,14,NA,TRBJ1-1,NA,TGTGCCAGTAGTATCCCAGGGAGGAGCACTGAAGCTTTCTTT,CASSIPGRSTEAFF
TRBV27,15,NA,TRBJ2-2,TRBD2,TGTGCCAGCAGTCCGGGACTAGCGCTCACCGGGGAGCTGTTTTTT,CASSPGLALTGELFF
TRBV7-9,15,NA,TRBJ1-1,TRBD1,TGTGCCAGCAGCCCCCGGCAGGGGGCAGGCACTGAAGCTTTCTTT,CASSPRQGAGTEAFF
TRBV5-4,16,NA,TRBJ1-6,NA,TGTGCCAGCAGCCTCAACCCGGGGGGCTTTAATTCACCCCTCCACTTT,CASSLNPGGFNSPLHF
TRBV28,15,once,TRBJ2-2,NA,TGTGCCAGCAGGGTGACAACTGCGAACACCGGGGAGCTGTTTTTT,CASRVTTANTGELFF
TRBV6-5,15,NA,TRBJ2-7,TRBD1,TGTGCCAGCAGCCCGGGACAGGGGTTTACCTACGAGCAGTACTTC,CASSPGQGFTYEQYF
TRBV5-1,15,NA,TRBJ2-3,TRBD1,TGCGCCAGCAGCCCTTCGACAGGGGCCGCAGATACGCAGTATTTT,CASSPSTGAADTQYF
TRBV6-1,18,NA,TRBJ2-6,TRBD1,TGTGCCAGCAGTGAAGCCGGGACAGGGTTGGCCGGGGCCAACGTCCTGACTTTC,CASSEAGTGLAGANVLTF
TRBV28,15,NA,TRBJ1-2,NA,TGTGCCAGCAGTCCTTTGAGGCTCAGCGTCTATGGCTACACCTTC,CASSPLRLSVYGYTF
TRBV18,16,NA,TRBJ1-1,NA,TGTGCCAGCTCATGGGACATGAGGGGCTCGAACACTGAAGCTTTCTTT,CASSWDMRGSNTEAFF
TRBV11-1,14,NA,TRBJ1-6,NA,TGTGCCAGCAGCTTCACAGGGTCTGAATCACCCCTCCACTTT,CASSFTGSESPLHF
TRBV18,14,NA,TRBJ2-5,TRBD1,TGTGCCAGCTCACCCTGGGACAGTCAAGAGACCCAGTACTTC,CASSPWDSQETQYF
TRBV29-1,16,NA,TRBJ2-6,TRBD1,TGCAGCGTTCCACTCTTACAGGGGTCTGGGGCCAACGTCCTGACTTTC,CSVPLLQGSGANVLTF
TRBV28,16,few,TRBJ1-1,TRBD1,TGTGCCAGCAGCAGGACAGGTGGAGGGGGAACCACTGAAGCTTTCTTT,CASSRTGGGGTTEAFF
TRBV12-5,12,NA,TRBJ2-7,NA,TGTGCTAGTGGTTCTAGCTCCTACGAGCAGTACTTC,CASGSSSYEQYF
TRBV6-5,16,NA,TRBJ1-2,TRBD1,TGTGCCAGCAGTTACGTGACAGGGGGATTGGACTATGGCTACACCTTC,CASSYVTGGLDYGYTF
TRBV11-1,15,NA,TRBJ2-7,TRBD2,TGTGCCAGCAGCTTCAGGCTAGCGGGGAAGGACGAGCAGTACTTC,CASSFRLAGKDEQYF
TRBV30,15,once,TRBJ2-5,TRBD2,TGTGCCTGGAGACTACCCGCGGGAGGGCAAGAGACCCAGTACTTC,CAWRLPAGGQETQYF
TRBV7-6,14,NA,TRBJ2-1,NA,TGTGCCAGCAGCTTAAGTGGGGCAAACAATGAGCAGTTCTTC,CASSLSGANNEQFF
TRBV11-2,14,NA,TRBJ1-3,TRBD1,TGTGCCAGCACCCCGGACAGGCTGGGAAACACCATATATTTT,CASTPDRLGNTIYF
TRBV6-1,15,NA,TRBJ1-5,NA,TGTGCCAGCAGTGAGGGCAGGGCGGGCAATCAGCCCCAGCATTTT,CASSEGRAGNQPQHF
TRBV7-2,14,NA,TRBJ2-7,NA,TGTGCCAGCAGCTTAGGCTGGGGAGGCTACGAGCAGTACTTC,CASSLGWGGYEQYF
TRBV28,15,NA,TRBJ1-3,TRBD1,TGTGCCAGCAGTCTCCAGGGGGTCTCTGGAAACACCATATATTTT,CASSLQGVSGNTIYF
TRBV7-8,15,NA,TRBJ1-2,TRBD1,TGTGCCAGCAGCTTAGGGGGACAGGGTAGAGACGGCTACACCTTC,CASSLGGQGRDGYTF
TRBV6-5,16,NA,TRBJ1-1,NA,TGTGCCAGCAGTTACTCGATACGCGCGGGGAGCACTGAAGCTTTCTTT,CASSYSIRAGSTEAFF
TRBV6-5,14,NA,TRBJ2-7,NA,TGTGCCAGCAGTCCGGGGAGGCGCGAGTACGAGCAGTACTTC,CASSPGRREYEQYF
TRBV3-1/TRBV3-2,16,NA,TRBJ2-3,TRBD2,TGTGCCAGCAGCCCCTTAGCGGGGAACCCCACAGATACGCAGTATTTT,CASSPLAGNPTDTQYF
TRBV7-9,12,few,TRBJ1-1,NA,TGTGCCAGCAGCTTAGATGGTTACAGAGCTTTCTTT,CASSLDGYRAFF
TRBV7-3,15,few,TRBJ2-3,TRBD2,TGTGCCAGCAGCCCCGGGACTACATACACAGATACGCAGTATTTT,CASSPGTTYTDTQYF
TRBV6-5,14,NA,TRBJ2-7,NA,TGTGCCAGCAGCCTCCGGGACTCTCATTACGAGCAGTACTTC,CASSLRDSHYEQYF
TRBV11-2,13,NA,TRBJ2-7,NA,TGTGCCAGCAGCTGGGGACTGACCTACGAGCAGTACTTC,CASSWGLTYEQYF
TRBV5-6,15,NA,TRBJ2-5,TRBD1,TGTGCCAGCAGCTTTCGGGGGACAGGTTTGGAGACCCAGTACTTC,CASSFRGTGLETQYF
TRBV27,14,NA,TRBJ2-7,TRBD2,TGTGCCAGCAGTTGGTCGACTAGCGCCTACGAGCAGTACTTC,CASSWSTSAYEQYF
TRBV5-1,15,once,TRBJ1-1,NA,TGCGCCAGCAGCTTGGGAGGGTTTGTTGTGACTGAAGCTTTCTTT,CASSLGGFVVTEAFF
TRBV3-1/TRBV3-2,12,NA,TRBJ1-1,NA,TGTGCCAGTCAACGGGAGGGCACTGAAGCTTTCTTT,CASQREGTEAFF
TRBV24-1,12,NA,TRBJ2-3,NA,TGTGCCACCAGTGATTTGCTGGATACGCAGTATTTT,CATSDLLDTQYF
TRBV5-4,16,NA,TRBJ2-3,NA,TGTGCCAGCAGCTTAGGTTATAGCGGATACACAGATACGCAGTATTTT,CASSLGYSGYTDTQYF
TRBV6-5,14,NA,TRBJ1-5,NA,TGTGCCAGCAAACAGGGACCAGGCAATCAGCCCCAGCATTTT,CASKQGPGNQPQHF